The 18 T cell receptor beta chains below all came from one sample that was sequenced in a study of blood T cells in healthy people across ages. Through a sample-barcoded 5' primer and a J-beta primer mix, a second PCR was run for roughly 7 to 11 cycles. TCRdb called the 5' RACE reads again in MiXCR, with one record for every CDR3 protein. The sample includes 650,000 to 1,000,000 distinct CDR3 sequences, about 37% seen only once; the top ten take approximately 13%. Sample: blood. The receptors shown here come from a man between 18 and 35 years old in good health.

The chain couples TRBV5-1 to TRBJ1-1; no definite D call. The CDR3 is 16 amino acids. The V gene's germline CDR1 is SGHRS and CDR2 YFSETQ. Deletions cut 3 bases from V and 2 bases from J, with 17 bases between. In DNA, the CDR3 is TGCGCCAGCAGCTACGACGGTCCTAACGTAAACACTGAAGCTTTCTTT. Translation: CASSYDGPNVNTEAFF.

This clonotype has only a few counts. V is TRBV4-1 and J is TRBJ1-1; TRBD1 agrees at 8 bases. The germline CDR1 and CDR2 sequences are MGHRA and YSYEKL. The length of the CDR3 is 15 residues. Germline trimming cut 3 bases from V and 6 bases from J; bases unmatched to any gene: 9. The CDR3 is CASSQVTGEGAEAFF. CDR3 in DNA: TGCGCCAGCAGCCAGGTGACAGGGGAGGGGGCTGAAGCTTTCTTT.

This chain joins TRBV4-1 and TRBJ1-2; D ambiguous. V was shortened by 1 base and J by 2 bases, with 14 bases between the two germline ends. CDR3 length equals 16 residues. Germline V CDR1 and CDR2: MGHRA, YSYEKL. Here the CDR3 DNA reads TGCGCCAGCAGCCAAGGGGGTAGAGGTAGAAACTATGGCTACACCTTC. This sequence encodes CASSQGGRGRNYGYTF.

The V call is TRBV29-1, the J call TRBJ2-1, with 9 bases aligning to TRBD1. The CDR3 sequence is 15 residues long. V trimming: 2 bases; J trimming: 0 bases; junction bases outside the gene matches: 2. Germline values: CDR1 SQVTM, CDR2 ANQGSEA. In DNA, the CDR3 is TGCAGCGTTGAAACAGGGGGCTACTCCTACAATGAGCAGTTCTTC. This codes for CSVETGGYSYNEQFF.

The chain has TRBV7-9 and TRBJ2-1; either TRBD1 or TRBD2 may supply D (7 bases each). The CDR3 is 15 residues long. V gave up 6 bases and J gave up 4 bases, with 16 bases separating them. CDR1 is SEHNR and CDR2 is FQNEAQ in the germline V gene (reference sequence). CDR3 in amino acids: CASSQGGKGYNEQFF. In nucleotides, the CDR3 is TGTGCCAGCAGTCAGGGGGGGAAAGGGTACAATGAGCAGTTCTTC.

A few counts support this clonotype. This chain connects TRBV19 to TRBJ2-5, with D maybe TRBD2 (5 bases). The V gene's germline CDR1 is LNHDA and CDR2 SQIVND (reference sequence). Trimming shortened V by 6 bases and J by 5 bases, and 13 bases separated the two germline ends. This CDR3 spans 13 amino acids. CDR3 DNA: TGTGCCAGTAGCTTCACCTCGGGGGAGACCCAGTACTTC. Its translation is CASSFTSGETQYF.

The chain recombines TRBV21-1 with TRBJ1-5; TRBD1, as called in the table, went unchecked against the DNA. TRBV21-1 is designated a pseudogene. The CDR3 consists of 21 residues. The CDR3 here is CASSKDRTAWERGYGNQPQHF. The DNA for the CDR3 is TGTGCCAGCAGCAAAGATAGGACAGCTTGGGAAAGGGGGTATGGCAATCAGCCCCAGCATTTT.

As concerns this clonotype: A much larger clonotype is one base distant, so this may be a read error. The V call is TRBV6-2 or TRBV6-3, the J call TRBJ2-1; D possibly uses TRBD1 or TRBD2 (5 bases each). Germline V CDR1 and CDR2: MNHEY, SVGEGT. The CDR3 sequence is 15 residues long. The CDR3 bases are TGTGCCAGCAGTTACCGAGGGGCTGGGACCAATGAGCAGATCTTC. Translation gives CASSYRGAGTNEQIF.

As to this clonotype: Its ends do not fully match the called genes, so a read error is possible. The chain recombines TRBV12-5 with TRBJ1-1; D ambiguous. This CDR3 has 18 residues. From germline, CDR1 is LGHNT and CDR2 FRNRAP. The CDR3 nucleotides are TGTGCTAATGGTTTTTTGATGGAACAACTAGCATCGTACACTGAAGCTTTCTTT. Translation gives CANGFLMEQLASYTEAFF.

This clonotype was seen a handful of times. The J gene is TRBJ1-5, the V gene TRBV19; no definite D call. This CDR3 region has 14 residues. The V end was cut by 4 bases, the J end by 8 bases, with 15 bases between. Looked up from germline, CDR1 is LNHDA and CDR2 is SQIVND (reference sequence). Here the CDR3 reads CASSSSSGPEPQHF. CDR3 in DNA: TGTGCCAGTAGTAGTAGTAGTGGTCCGGAGCCCCAGCATTTT.

This clonotype was observed a handful of times. The chain couples TRBV4-2 to TRBJ1-1; no clear D gene. V lost 0 bases, J lost 1 base, and 12 bases lay in between. The germline CDR1 and CDR2 sequences are LGHNA and YNFKEQ. The CDR3 runs to 16 residues. The CDR3 region is CASSQDQWQTNTEAFF. CDR3 nucleotides: TGTGCCAGCAGCCAAGATCAATGGCAAACGAACACTGAAGCTTTCTTT.

V gene TRBV7-2 combines with J gene TRBJ2-1; D is unclear. The end of the DNA aligns better with TRBJ2-7, so the J call may be wrong. Germline loops: CDR1 SGHTA, CDR2 FQGNSA. The CDR3 is made up of 16 amino acids. In DNA, the CDR3 is TGTGCCAGCAGCTTACTTTCCTTGACCTCCTACAATGAGCAGTACTTC. Its translation is CASSLLSLTSYNEQYF.

J is TRBJ2-5 and V is TRBV6-1; 7 bases are a match to TRBD1. CDR1 is MNHNS and CDR2 is SASEGT in the germline V gene. The CDR3 runs 15 residues. The V and J ends lost 1 base and 4 bases, in that order; junction bases with no gene match: 6. As DNA, the CDR3 is TGTGCCAGCAGTGAAGGGGCCCCAGGGGGAGAGACCCAGTACTTC. This encodes CASSEGAPGGETQYF.

This clonotype was detected only a few times. This sequence joins TRBV9 and TRBJ2-4, with D hard to call. Germline assignment: CDR1 SGDLS and CDR2 YYNGEE. The CDR3 sequence is 16 residues long. V dropped 0 bases and J dropped 2 bases, with 12 bases sitting between them. The CDR3 region is CASSVGPQVTKNIQYF. DNA for the CDR3: TGTGCCAGCAGCGTAGGGCCCCAGGTGACCAAAAACATTCAGTACTTC.

V gene TRBV20-1 combines with J gene TRBJ1-4; D unclear. Germline loops: CDR1 DFQATT, CDR2 SNEGSKA (reference sequence). The CDR3 has 17 residues. V was clipped by 5 bases and J by 4 bases, with 23 bases between them. The CDR3, as DNA: TGCAGTGCTTTCTCGGGGTGGGGAGACCCTTATAATGAAAAACTGTTTTTT. The encoded protein is CSAFSGWGDPYNEKLFF.

Comment on this clonotype: This clone may be a read error of a much larger clone one base away. The gene calls are TRBV5-1 and TRBJ2-7; D is uncertain. The CDR3 has 14 residues. Trimming cost V 4 bases and J 7 bases, with 18 bases left between them. CDR1 is SGHRS and CDR2 is YFSETQ in the germline V gene. The CDR3 region is CASSTTGPYNEQYF. CDR3 nucleotide sequence: TGCGCCAGCAGCACAACCGGGCCATACAATGAGCAGTACTTC.

As to this clonotype: One end of the junction does not line up with germline, which may come from a read error. This chain uses TRBV20-1 with TRBJ2-3, with TRBD1 matching over 7 bases. The CDR3 length is 13 residues. CDR1 is DFQATT, CDR2 SNEGSKA, per germline (reference sequence). CDR3 sequence (DNA): TGCGGTGCTAGAAGGACAGGCGGAGATACGCAGTATTTT. Translated, it gives CGARRTGGDTQYF.

This clonotype occurred a few times. This sequence joins TRBV28 and TRBJ2-7, with D unclear. The germline V gene encodes CDR1 MDHEN and CDR2 SYDVKM. The CDR3 is made up of 14 amino acids. Trimming shortened V by 8 bases and J by 2 bases, and 16 bases separated the two germline ends. CDR3 amino acids: CASGRTVVPYEQYF. CDR3 nucleotides: TGTGCCAGCGGCAGGACGGTCGTTCCCTACGAGCAGTACTTC.